The 23 T cell receptor beta chains below come from one sample, sequenced in a study of T cells after yellow fever vaccination. From the 5' RACE reads, TCRdb called clonotypes with MiXCR, one entry per CDR3 protein. The sample has fewer than 450,000 distinct CDR3 sequences; roughly 7.5% are singletons. Material: PBMCs, obtained about 49 days after the first yellow fever vaccination. These TCRs come from a man between 18 and 29 years old who received the YFV17D yellow fever vaccine.

This clonotype was picked up a small number of times. J is TRBJ2-7 and V is TRBV19; TRBD1 might be the D (7 bases). The CDR3 sequence is 16 residues long. Looked up from germline, CDR1 is LNHDA and CDR2 is SQIVND (reference sequence). V dropped 11 bases and J dropped 0 bases, with 23 bases sitting between them. The CDR3 sequence is CASSPGDSASSYEQYV. The CDR3 DNA sequence: TGTGCCTCCTCGCCGGGGGACAGTGCGAGCTCCTACGAGCAGTACGTC.

This clonotype appeared a few times. The rearrangement links TRBV7-3 to TRBJ2-2; D is undetermined. Trimming shortened V by 5 bases and J by 7 bases, and 11 bases separated the two germline ends. CDR3 size: 13 residues. Germline-derived CDR1 and CDR2 are SGHTA and FQGTGA. The CDR3 spells CASSPLAFGELFF. The CDR3 nucleotides are TGTGCCAGCAGCCCTCTGGCGTTCGGGGAGCTGTTTTTT.

Written as DNA, the CDR3 is TGCAGTGCCTCCTACGTGACAGGGATAGTTCGAAAGGGGCTGTTTTTT. Its translation: CSASYVTGIVRKGLFF. V and J are TRBV20-1 and TRBJ1-4, with 7 bases fitting TRBD1. CDR3 length: 16 amino acids. Germline lookup yields CDR1 DFQATT and CDR2 SNEGSKA (reference sequence). V shed 6 bases and J 14 bases; nucleotides not matched to a gene: 24.

There are a few counts of this clonotype. The genes are TRBV7-2 and TRBJ2-5, with D unresolved. Germline V gene sequence: CDR1 SGHTA, CDR2 FQGNSA. The CDR3 loop spans 16 amino acids. V dropped 3 bases and J dropped 7 bases, with 21 bases sitting between them. Here the CDR3 DNA reads TGTGCCAGCAGCTTCCCCATGGATCTACCCTCTGTGACCCAGTACTTC. Its translation: CASSFPMDLPSVTQYF.

This clonotype occurred a few times. The rearrangement links TRBV4-1 to TRBJ2-1; D is ambiguous. The ends were cut back, 4 bases at V and 8 bases at J, with 15 bases in the middle. The CDR3 has 14 residues. CDR1 and CDR2 (germline): MGHRA, YSYEKL. The CDR3 loop reads CASSLVGPRDEQFF. The CDR3 DNA reads TGCGCCAGCAGCCTAGTGGGTCCTCGGGATGAGCAGTTCTTC.

There are a few counts of this clonotype. V gene TRBV4-1 combines with J gene TRBJ1-4; D ambiguous. Trimming left V 1 base short and J 0 bases short, with 9 bases between. In germline, CDR1 is MGHRA, CDR2 YSYEKL. The length of the CDR3 is 16 residues. DNA for the CDR3: TGCGCCAGCAGCCAAGTTTACGGGTCAACTAATGAAAAACTGTTTTTT. Protein product: CASSQVYGSTNEKLFF.

This chain connects TRBV6-2 or TRBV6-3 to TRBJ2-1; tentatively, D is TRBD1 or TRBD2 (6 bases each). The CDR3 totals 17 residues. The germline V gene has CDR1 MNHEY and CDR2 SVGEGT. Trimming cost V 6 bases and J 6 bases, with 24 bases left between them. The CDR3 region has the DNA TGTGCCAGCAGAGCCGGGTGGGGGGCTGATCACATCAATGAGCAGTTCTTC. Translating gives CASRAGWGADHINEQFF.

The chain links TRBV4-3 to TRBJ2-1; D unclear. The CDR3 is 12 residues long. Between the trimmed V and J ends, which lost 4 bases and 7 bases, there was a span of 8 bases. Germline V gene data show CDR1 as LGHNA and CDR2 as YSLEER. CDR3 protein: CASSLSKNEQFF. The CDR3 coding sequence is TGCGCCAGCAGCCTCAGTAAGAATGAGCAGTTCTTC.

This clonotype was counted only a few times. The V and J genes are TRBV5-1 and TRBJ2-5; D gene uncertain. The CDR3 consists of 11 residues. Germline V gives CDR1 SGHRS, CDR2 YFSETQ. Trimming took 6 bases from V and 5 from J, leaving 8 bases between them. The CDR3 spells CASKERETQYF. The CDR3 region has the DNA TGCGCCAGCAAGGAGAGGGAGACCCAGTACTTC. Variable domain in full (rest from reference TRBV5-1 and TRBJ2-5): KAGVTQTPRYLIKTRGQQVTLSCSPISGHRSVSWYQQTPGQGLQFLFEYFSETQRNKGNFPGRFSGRQFSNSRSEMNVSTLELGDSALYLCASKERETQYFGPGTRLLVL.

This clonotype appeared many times. This chain joins TRBV7-9 and TRBJ1-2; D is ambiguous. From germline, CDR1 is SEHNR and CDR2 FQNEAQ (reference sequence). V was pared by 1 base and J by 2 bases, with 11 bases between. The CDR3 consists of 15 residues. The CDR3 loop is CASSLDALRNYGYTF. The CDR3 nucleotides read TGTGCCAGCAGCTTAGATGCCCTACGGAACTATGGCTACACCTTC.

The CDR3 region is CASSLSGTGGTDTQYF. The CDR3 DNA reads as TGTGCCAGCAGCTTATCCGGGACAGGGGGCACAGATACGCAGTATTTT. The chain combines TRBV7-3 with TRBJ2-3; 10 nucleotides line up with TRBD1. CDR3 length: 16 residues. Germline V gene lookup returns CDR1 SGHTA and CDR2 FQGTGA. V trimming: 2 bases; J trimming: 1 base; junction bases outside the gene matches: 3.

This clonotype has only a few counts. The chain uses TRBV5-6 and TRBJ2-1; 7 positions agree with TRBD1. The CDR3 is 16 amino acids. CDR1 and CDR2 from the germline V gene are SGHDT and YYEEEE. J gave up 8 bases and V 3 bases, and 14 bases lay outside the gene matches. CDR3: CASSYRQGVLSDEQFF. CDR3 in DNA: TGTGCCAGCAGCTATCGCCAGGGGGTGCTTTCAGATGAGCAGTTCTTC.

This clonotype appeared a few times. CDR3 amino acids: CASSLLESRLNTDTQYF. Written as DNA, the CDR3 is TGTGCCAGCAGCTTACTGGAGTCGAGACTAAACACAGATACGCAGTATTTT. The V call is TRBV7-3, the J call TRBJ2-3; possible D gene TRBD2, 5 bases. Trimming shortened V by 2 bases and J by 2 bases, and 17 bases separated the two germline ends. The CDR3 consists of 17 residues. Germline CDR1 is SGHTA and CDR2 is FQGTGA.

The chain recombines TRBV28 with TRBJ2-2; 8 bases align to TRBD1. V was pared by 5 bases and J by 4 bases, with 6 bases of the junction left unmatched. The CDR3 totals 15 residues. Germline V CDR1 and CDR2: MDHEN, SYDVKM. CDR3 protein: CASSKDRVVTGELFF. The CDR3 nucleotides are TGTGCCAGCAGTAAGGACAGGGTCGTCACCGGGGAGCTGTTTTTT.

This clonotype has more than one count but fewer than ten. The chain is built from TRBV12-3 or TRBV12-4 and TRBJ2-7, with unresolved D. The CDR3 covers 12 residues. The ends were cut back, 6 bases at V and 3 bases at J, with 9 bases in the middle. CDR3 DNA sequence: TGTGCCAGCAGCTTAACCCTCTACGAGCAGTACTTC. Protein: CASSLTLYEQYF.

The sample holds many counts of this clonotype. V usage is TRBV20-1 and J usage is TRBJ1-1, with D perhaps TRBD1 (5 bases). The length of the CDR3 is 14 residues. Trimming stripped 2 bases from V and 4 bases from J, with 14 bases between. Germline assignment: CDR1 DFQATT and CDR2 SNEGSKA (reference sequence). The CDR3: CSARFGSGPTEAFF. As DNA, the CDR3 is TGCAGTGCTAGATTCGGGTCAGGGCCCACTGAAGCTTTCTTT.

This clonotype was picked up a small number of times. The CDR3 sequence is CASSLSDPGLNYGYTF. In DNA form, the CDR3 reads TGTGCCAGCAGTTTATCCGATCCGGGACTGAACTATGGCTACACCTTC. The chain recombines TRBV27 with TRBJ1-2; TRBD1 might be the D (5 bases). CDR1 is MNHEY and CDR2 is SMNVEV in the germline V gene (reference sequence). The length of the CDR3 is 16 residues. V was shortened by 0 bases and J by 2 bases, with 13 bases between the two germline ends.

The genes are TRBV10-3 and TRBJ1-5, with 7 bases fitting TRBD1. CDR3 size: 16 residues. J lost 0 bases, V lost 3 bases, and 5 bases had no gene match. CDR1 and CDR2 (germline): ENHRY, SYGVKD. CDR3 nucleotide sequence: TGTGCCATCAGTGATTTTCAGGGGGATAGCAATCAGCCCCAGCATTTT. Its translation is CAISDFQGDSNQPQHF.

The chain joins TRBV5-1 to TRBJ1-2, with D uncertain. The CDR3 is made up of 14 amino acids. CDR1 is SGHRS and CDR2 is YFSETQ in the germline V gene. Trimming cost V 1 base and J 8 bases, with 15 bases left between them. CDR3 in amino acids: CASSLLGGVDGYTF. As DNA, the CDR3 is TGCGCCAGCAGCTTGCTGGGTGGGGTTGACGGCTACACCTTC.

This clonotype was seen only a few times. This chain connects TRBV7-9 to TRBJ2-7; possible D gene TRBD1, 6 bases. Trimming removed 4 bases from V and 4 bases from J, with 17 bases in between. The CDR3 has 15 residues. The germline V gene has CDR1 SEHNR and CDR2 FQNEAQ (reference sequence). CDR3 nucleotides: TGTGCCAGCAGCTCCGACCGGGACAAACTATACGAGCAGTACGTC. Translated: CASSSDRDKLYEQYV.

V and J are TRBV11-2 and TRBJ2-7; D is tentatively TRBD1 or TRBD2 (5 bases each). V lost 6 bases to trimming and J lost 1 base, with 7 bases between them. The CDR3 extends over 12 amino acids. Germline V gene lookup returns CDR1 SGHAT and CDR2 FQNNGV. CDR3 protein: CASRGVSYEQYF. As DNA, the CDR3 is TGTGCCAGCAGGGGGGTTTCCTACGAGCAGTACTTC.

The V call is TRBV5-5, the J call TRBJ2-7; D not certain. The V end lost 0 bases, the J end lost 1 base, and 8 bases lay between the germline ends. CDR3 length: 14 amino acids. Germline V gene lookup returns CDR1 SGHKS and CDR2 YYEKEE (reference sequence). The CDR3 DNA reads TGTGCCAGCAGCTTGGTATGGGATTCCTACGAGCAGTACGTC. Translated, it gives CASSLVWDSYEQYV.

This chain joins TRBV7-2 and TRBJ1-1, with D perhaps matching TRBD1 (6 bases). CDR1 and CDR2 (germline): SGHTA, FQGNSA. The CDR3 runs to 15 residues. Trimming shortened V by 1 base and J by 6 bases, and 15 bases separated the two germline ends. The CDR3 loop is CASSLVGQGRPEAFF. CDR3 in DNA: TGTGCCAGCAGCTTAGTCGGGCAGGGGCGGCCTGAAGCTTTCTTT.